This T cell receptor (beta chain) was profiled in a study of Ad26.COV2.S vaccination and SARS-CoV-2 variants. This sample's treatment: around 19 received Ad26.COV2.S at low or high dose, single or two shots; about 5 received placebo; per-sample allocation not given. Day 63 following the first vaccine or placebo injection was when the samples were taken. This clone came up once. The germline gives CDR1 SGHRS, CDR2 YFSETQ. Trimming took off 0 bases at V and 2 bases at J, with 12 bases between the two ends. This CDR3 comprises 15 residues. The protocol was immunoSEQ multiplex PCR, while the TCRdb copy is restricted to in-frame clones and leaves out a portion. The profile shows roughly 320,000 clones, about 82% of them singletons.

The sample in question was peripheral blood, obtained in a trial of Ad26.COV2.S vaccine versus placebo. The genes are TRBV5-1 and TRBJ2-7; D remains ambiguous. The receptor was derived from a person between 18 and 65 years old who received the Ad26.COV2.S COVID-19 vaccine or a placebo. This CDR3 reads CASSLEGTLAYEQYF. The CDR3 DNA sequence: TGCGCCAGCAGCTTGGAAGGAACTTTGGCCTACGAGCAGTACTTC.